The 6 T cell receptor beta chains reported below all come from one sample, sequenced in a study of cytomegalovirus exposure and HLA in healthy donors. The PCR made use of 60 Vbeta and 13 Jbeta primers. TCRdb keeps only in-frame clones here, not all; method: immunoSEQ multiplex PCR. This table has tens of thousands of clones, approximately 84% appearing once. Sequencing was performed on PBMCs. The receptors derive from a man aged 18 to 35 in good health and CMV-seronegative.

The chain is built from TRBV11-3 and TRBJ2-1; 10 bases align to TRBD2. V trimming: 0 bases; J trimming: 10 bases; junction bases outside the gene matches: 6. Germline CDR1 and CDR2: SGHNT and YENEEA. This CDR3 comprises 15 residues. CDR3 sequence reads: CASSLEGTSELEQFF. The CDR3 DNA reads TGTGCCAGCAGCTTAGAGGGGACTAGCGAGCTGGAGCAGTTCTTC.

This clone has just a few counts. The chain joins TRBV2 to TRBJ1-6; 9 bases map to TRBD1. This CDR3 is built from 13 residues. V shed 8 bases, J shed 4 bases, and the junction held 0 bases outside the gene matches. The V gene's germline CDR1 is SNHLY and CDR2 FYNNEI. This CDR3 is CASGTGYNSPLHF. DNA of the CDR3: TGTGCCAGCGGGACAGGGTATAATTCACCCCTCCACTTT.

The chain joins TRBV6-1 to TRBJ2-7, with 10 positions matching TRBD1. CDR1 and CDR2 (germline): MNHNS, SASEGT. The V and J ends lost 8 bases and 0 bases, in that order; junction bases with no gene match: 1. This CDR3 comprises 13 residues. CDR3 amino acids: CASRQGASYEQYF. The CDR3 DNA is TGTGCCAGCCGACAGGGGGCCTCCTACGAGCAGTACTTC.

The CDR3 DNA reads as TGCGCCAGCAGCCAGGACAGGGCTATAATCAGCTCGACTAATGAAAAACTGTTTTTT. Protein product: CASSQDRAIISSTNEKLFF. The chain recombines TRBV5-1 with TRBJ1-4; TRBD1 matches 8 bases. Looked up from germline, CDR1 is SGHRS and CDR2 is YFSETQ. The length of the CDR3 is 19 residues. Trimming took 4 bases from V and 2 from J; bases not matched to a gene: 16.

V gene TRBV7-3 combines with J gene TRBJ2-3, with D tentatively TRBD2 (5 bases). Trimming cost V 1 base and J 4 bases, with 18 bases left between them. The CDR3 length is 17 residues. CDR1 and CDR2 from the germline V gene are SGHTA and FQGTGA. The CDR3 DNA sequence: TGTGCCAGCAGCTTAAACCCCTTAACGCTAGCCCCAGATACGCAGTATTTT. This codes for CASSLNPLTLAPDTQYF.

This chain joins TRBV29-1 and TRBJ1-2, with 10 nucleotides matching TRBD1. Germline assignment: CDR1 SQVTM and CDR2 ANQGSEA. V lost 5 bases and J lost 7; bases outside the gene matches: 7. The CDR3 is made up of 13 amino acids. The CDR3 loop reads CSVTDRGQGGYTF. CDR3 DNA: TGCAGCGTTACCGACAGGGGGCAGGGTGGCTACACCTTC.